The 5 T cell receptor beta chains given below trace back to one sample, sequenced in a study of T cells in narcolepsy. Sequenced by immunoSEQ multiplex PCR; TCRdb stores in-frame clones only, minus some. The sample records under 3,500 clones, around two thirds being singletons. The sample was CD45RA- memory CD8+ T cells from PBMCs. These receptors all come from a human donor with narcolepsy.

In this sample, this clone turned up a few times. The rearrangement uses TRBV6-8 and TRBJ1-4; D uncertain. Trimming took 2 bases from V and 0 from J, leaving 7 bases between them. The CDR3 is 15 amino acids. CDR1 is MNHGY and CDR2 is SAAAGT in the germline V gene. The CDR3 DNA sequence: TGTGCCAGCAGTTACGTCCGCACAACTAATGAAAAACTGTTTTTT. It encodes CASSYVRTTNEKLFF.

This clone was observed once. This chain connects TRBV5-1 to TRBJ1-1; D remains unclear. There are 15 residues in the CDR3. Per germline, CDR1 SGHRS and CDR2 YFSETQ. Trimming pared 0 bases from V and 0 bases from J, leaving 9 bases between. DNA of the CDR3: TGCGCCAGCAGCTTGGGGAGTGCCCTGAACACTGAAGCTTTCTTT. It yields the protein CASSLGSALNTEAFF.

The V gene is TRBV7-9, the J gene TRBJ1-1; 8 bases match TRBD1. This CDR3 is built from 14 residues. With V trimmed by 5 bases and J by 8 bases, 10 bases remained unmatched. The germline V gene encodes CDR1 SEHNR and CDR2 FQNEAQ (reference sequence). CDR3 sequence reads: CASSAPGGAPEAFF. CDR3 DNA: TGTGCCAGCAGCGCCCCAGGGGGCGCCCCGGAAGCTTTCTTT. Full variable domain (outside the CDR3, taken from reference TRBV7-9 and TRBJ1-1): DTGVSQNPRHKITKRGQNVTFRCDPISEHNRLYWYRQTLGQGPEFLTYFQNEAQLEKSRLLSDRFSAERPKGSFSTLEIQRTEQGDSAMYLCASSAPGGAPEAFFGQGTRLTVV.

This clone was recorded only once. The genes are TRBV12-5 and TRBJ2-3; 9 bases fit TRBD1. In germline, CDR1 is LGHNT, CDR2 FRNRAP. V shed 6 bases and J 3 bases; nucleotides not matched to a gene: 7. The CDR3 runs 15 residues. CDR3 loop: CASGDRDRETDTQYF. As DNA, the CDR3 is TGTGCTAGTGGGGACCGGGACAGGGAGACAGATACGCAGTATTTT.

The CDR3 nucleotides are TGTGCCAGTAGTATAGCACAGGGGAGAGGCTACGAGCAGTACTTC. Encoded protein: CASSIAQGRGYEQYF. The chain combines TRBV19 with TRBJ2-7, with 7 bases that match TRBD1. Trimming at V came to 1 base and at J to 3 bases, leaving 6 bases not matched to a gene. The germline CDR1 and CDR2 sequences are LNHDA and SQIVND (reference sequence). This CDR3 is built from 15 residues.